This entry features one T cell receptor (beta chain) sequence. Antigen unknown. This record comes from a study of PD-1 blockade in classical Hodgkin lymphoma. General study points: Why repertoires differed is undefined; disease activity or prior therapy possibly contributed.

Germline values: CDR1 MDHEN, CDR2 SYDVKM. V was pared by 3 bases and J by 5 bases, with 12 bases of the junction left unmatched. The CDR3 length is 18 residues. The method was immunoSEQ multiplex PCR; TCRdb's version includes in-frame clones alone and lacks a portion of them. The sample has some 8,000 clones, around 79% seen once. Described time point: cycle 4 day 1 (C4D1), after five to seven weeks of nivolumab. Relapses following autologous stem cell transplantation were seen in all patients, with brentuximab vedotin exposure varying. The CD8+ T cells came from thawed PBMCs through magnetic negative selection.

Sequences were derived from CD8+ T cells from blood, sampled before the fourth cycle of nivolumab. This chain uses TRBV28 with TRBJ2-3; 12 bases map to TRBD2. The source is a human donor with classical Hodgkin lymphoma. CDR3 sequence: CASSFWTSGTGGEDTQYF. CDR3 DNA sequence: TGTGCCAGCAGTTTCTGGACTAGCGGGACTGGGGGCGAAGATACGCAGTATTTT. Drawing the rest from reference TRBV28 and TRBJ2-3, the complete variable domain is DVKVTQSSRYLVKRTGEKVFLECVQDMDHENMFWYRQDPGLGLRLIYFSYDVKMKEKGDIPEGYSVSREKKERFSLILESASTNQTSMYLCASSFWTSGTGGEDTQYFGPGTRLTVL.